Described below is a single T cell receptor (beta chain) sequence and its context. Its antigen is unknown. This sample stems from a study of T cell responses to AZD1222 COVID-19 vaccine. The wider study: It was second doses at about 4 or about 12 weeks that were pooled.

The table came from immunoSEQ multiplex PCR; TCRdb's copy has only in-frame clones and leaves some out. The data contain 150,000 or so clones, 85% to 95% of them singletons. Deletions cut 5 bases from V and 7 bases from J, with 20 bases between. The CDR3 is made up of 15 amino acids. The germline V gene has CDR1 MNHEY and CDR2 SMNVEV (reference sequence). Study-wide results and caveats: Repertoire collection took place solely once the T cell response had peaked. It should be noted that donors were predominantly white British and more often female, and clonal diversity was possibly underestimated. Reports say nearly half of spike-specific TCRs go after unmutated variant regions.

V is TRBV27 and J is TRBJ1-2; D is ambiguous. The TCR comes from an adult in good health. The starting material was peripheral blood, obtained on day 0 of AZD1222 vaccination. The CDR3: CASSPDSEGLGGYTF. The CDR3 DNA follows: TGTGCCAGCAGTCCCGATTCAGAGGGTTTGGGTGGCTACACCTTC.